This paragraph reports one TCR beta chain. TCRdb's table, derived via immunoSEQ multiplex PCR, lists solely in-frame clones and lacks some. The sample yields fewer than 250,000 clones, 80% to 90% seen once. The data belong to a study of blood T cell repertoires in COVID-19. Study context: PBMCs, B-cell-depleted T cells, or T cells provided the cDNA or gDNA that made up the material.

The V gene's germline CDR1 is MGHRA and CDR2 YSYEKL. This CDR3 has 13 amino acids. V shed 0 bases and J shed 7 bases, with 7 bases lying between them. This receptor was obtained from a woman in her 70s with acute or convalescent COVID-19. The chain has TRBV4-1 and TRBJ2-1; D is perhaps TRBD1 (5 bases). The sequenced material came from peripheral blood. CDR3 protein: CASSQERQNEQFF. In DNA form, the CDR3 reads TGCGCCAGCAGCCAAGAACGACAGAATGAGCAGTTCTTC.